A selection of T cell receptor beta chains follows, all from one sample in a study of tumor-infiltrating lymphocytes in localized non-small cell lung cancer. This table comes from immunoSEQ multiplex PCR, and its TCRdb copy is limited to in-frame clones, with some not included. This repertoire shows about 12,000 clones, 84% found once; its top ten account for 7% to 9%. The sequenced sample was lung tumor tissue. The receptors derive from a human donor with non-small cell lung cancer. Each CDR3 is given with its conserved first and last residue. Each record gives: CDR3 protein, CDR3 DNA, V gene, J gene, clone size, D gene. The D gene is left open where the match is weak. Size is omitted from some rows. Given values are once, few, many or a class for expanded clones.

cdr3_aa: CASSANTEAFF; cdr3_nt: TGTGCCAGCTCCGCGAACACTGAAGCTTTCTTT; v_call: TRBV18; j_call: TRBJ1-1; clone_size: .; d_call: .
cdr3_aa: CATSRGTSGGATGELFF; cdr3_nt: TGTGCCACCAGCAGGGGGACTAGCGGGGGGGCCACCGGGGAGCTGTTTTTT; v_call: TRBV15; j_call: TRBJ2-2; clone_size: .; d_call: TRBD2
cdr3_aa: CSVIMDMRAGELFF; cdr3_nt: TGCAGCGTTATAATGGACATGAGGGCCGGGGAGCTGTTTTTT; v_call: TRBV29-1; j_call: TRBJ2-2; clone_size: few; d_call: .
cdr3_aa: CASSLKGIAGASDTQYF; cdr3_nt: TGTGCCAGCAGTTTAAAGGGAATTGCGGGGGCCTCGGATACGCAGTATTTT; v_call: TRBV27; j_call: TRBJ2-3; clone_size: .; d_call: .
cdr3_aa: CASSWDSANTGELFF; cdr3_nt: TGTGCCAGCTCATGGGACAGCGCGAACACCGGGGAGCTGTTTTTT; v_call: TRBV18; j_call: TRBJ2-2; clone_size: .; d_call: TRBD1
cdr3_aa: CASRGTGLGDGYTF; cdr3_nt: TGTGCCAGCAGAGGGACAGGGTTGGGAGATGGCTACACCTTC; v_call: TRBV6-5; j_call: TRBJ1-2; clone_size: few; d_call: TRBD1
cdr3_aa: CASSPTFGGNIQYF; cdr3_nt: TGCGCCAGCAGCCCCACCTTCGGGGGGAACATTCAGTACTTC; v_call: TRBV5-1; j_call: TRBJ2-4; clone_size: .; d_call: TRBD2
cdr3_aa: CASSERPSSTEAFF; cdr3_nt: TGTGCCAGCAGTGAACGACCGAGCAGCACTGAAGCTTTCTTT; v_call: TRBV6-1; j_call: TRBJ1-1; clone_size: .; d_call: .
cdr3_aa: CASSHPGLGNEQFF; cdr3_nt: TGTGCCAGCAGCCATCCTGGGTTGGGCAATGAGCAGTTCTTC; v_call: TRBV7-9; j_call: TRBJ2-1; clone_size: .; d_call: .
cdr3_aa: CASSEFARLSYTF; cdr3_nt: TGTGCCAGCAGTGAATTCGCCCGGTTGAGCTACACCTTC; v_call: TRBV6-1; j_call: TRBJ1-2; clone_size: once; d_call: .
cdr3_aa: CASTWINYGYTF; cdr3_nt: TGTGCCAGCACGTGGATAAACTATGGCTACACCTTC; v_call: TRBV2; j_call: TRBJ1-2; clone_size: .; d_call: .
cdr3_aa: CASSPPGLADIGELFF; cdr3_nt: TGTGCCAGCAGCCCACCGGGACTAGCAGATATCGGGGAGCTGTTTTTT; v_call: TRBV7-2; j_call: TRBJ2-2; clone_size: few; d_call: TRBD2
cdr3_aa: CAWSVKGSGAFF; cdr3_nt: TGTGCCTGGAGTGTTAAGGGGTCAGGGGCTTTCTTT; v_call: TRBV30; j_call: TRBJ1-1; clone_size: .; d_call: .
cdr3_aa: CSVRPGPHTDTQYF; cdr3_nt: TGCAGCGTTCGCCCGGGACCACACACAGATACGCAGTATTTT; v_call: TRBV29-1; j_call: TRBJ2-3; clone_size: .; d_call: .
cdr3_aa: CASSLDGGGATDTQYF; cdr3_nt: TGTGCCAGCAGTCTGGATGGCGGGGGGGCCACAGATACGCAGTATTTT; v_call: TRBV6-6; j_call: TRBJ2-3; clone_size: once; d_call: TRBD2
cdr3_aa: CASSILQRDTQYF; cdr3_nt: TGTGCCAGTAGTATTCTCCAGCGAGATACGCAGTATTTT; v_call: TRBV19; j_call: TRBJ2-3; clone_size: .; d_call: .
cdr3_aa: CASSPRTGGAYNEQFF; cdr3_nt: TGTGCCAGCAGTCCACGGACAGGGGGCGCCTACAATGAGCAGTTCTTC; v_call: TRBV27; j_call: TRBJ2-1; clone_size: .; d_call: TRBD1
cdr3_aa: CASSDSGPAKNIQYF; cdr3_nt: TGTGCCAGCAGTGACTCGGGGCCAGCCAAAAACATTCAGTACTTC; v_call: TRBV2; j_call: TRBJ2-4; clone_size: once; d_call: .
cdr3_aa: CASSHIRAGGQSNEQFF; cdr3_nt: TGTGCCAGCAGTCATATCCGAGCGGGGGGGCAATCGAATGAGCAGTTCTTC; v_call: TRBV5-4; j_call: TRBJ2-1; clone_size: .; d_call: TRBD2
cdr3_aa: CASSEAGANLGETQYF; cdr3_nt: TGTGCCAGCAGCGAAGCGGGGGCCAATCTTGGGGAGACCCAGTACTTC; v_call: TRBV11-2; j_call: TRBJ2-5; clone_size: once; d_call: TRBD2
cdr3_aa: CASGLQGAASPLHF; cdr3_nt: TGTGCTAGTGGTTTGCAGGGGGCGGCCTCACCCCTCCACTTT; v_call: TRBV12-5; j_call: TRBJ1-6; clone_size: .; d_call: TRBD1
cdr3_aa: CASSYSPAGGEF; cdr3_nt: TGTGCCAGCAGTTACTCCCCAGCGGGGGGTGAGTTC; v_call: TRBV6-6; j_call: TRBJ2-4; clone_size: .; d_call: TRBD2
cdr3_aa: CASSEFGGAGYTF; cdr3_nt: TGTGCCAGCAGTGAATTCGGGGGTGCTGGCTACACCTTC; v_call: TRBV25-1; j_call: TRBJ1-2; clone_size: .; d_call: .
cdr3_aa: CSVAGAGANVLTF; cdr3_nt: TGCAGCGTTGCAGGGGCTGGGGCCAACGTCCTGACTTTC; v_call: TRBV29-1; j_call: TRBJ2-6; clone_size: .; d_call: .
cdr3_aa: CASSPKEAGGGGGELFF; cdr3_nt: TGTGCCAGCAGCCCAAAGGAAGCGGGAGGGGGTGGCGGGGAGCTGTTTTTT; v_call: TRBV7-9; j_call: TRBJ2-2; clone_size: .; d_call: TRBD2
cdr3_aa: CASSAGRIAGEQFF; cdr3_nt: TGCGCCAGCTCGGCGGGACGGATAGCGGGTGAGCAGTTCTTC; v_call: TRBV10-1; j_call: TRBJ2-1; clone_size: .; d_call: TRBD2
cdr3_aa: CASSLQGDYRYNEQFF; cdr3_nt: TGCGCCAGCAGCTTACAGGGGGATTACCGTTACAATGAGCAGTTCTTC; v_call: TRBV5-1; j_call: TRBJ2-1; clone_size: .; d_call: TRBD1
cdr3_aa: CSVEDLRSGYTF; cdr3_nt: TGCAGCGTTGAAGATCTTCGGAGCGGCTACACCTTC; v_call: TRBV29-1; j_call: TRBJ1-2; clone_size: .; d_call: .
cdr3_aa: CASSRGQGRELFF; cdr3_nt: TGCGCCAGCAGCCGAGGACAGGGCCGAGAACTGTTTTTT; v_call: TRBV4-3; j_call: TRBJ1-4; clone_size: .; d_call: TRBD1
cdr3_aa: CASSPGTQSTDTQYF; cdr3_nt: TGTGCCAGCTCACCCGGGACCCAAAGCACAGATACGCAGTATTTT; v_call: TRBV18; j_call: TRBJ2-3; clone_size: .; d_call: .
cdr3_aa: CASSQYTNTGELFF; cdr3_nt: TGCGCCAGCAGCCAGTATACCAACACCGGGGAGCTGTTTTTT; v_call: TRBV4-3; j_call: TRBJ2-2; clone_size: .; d_call: .
cdr3_aa: CAQYRGVTEAFF; cdr3_nt: TGTGCCCAATACAGGGGCGTCACTGAAGCTTTCTTT; v_call: TRBV30; j_call: TRBJ1-1; clone_size: .; d_call: TRBD1
cdr3_aa: CASTGTHRGYEQYF; cdr3_nt: TGTGCCAGCACTGGGACCCACCGGGGTTACGAGCAGTACTTC; v_call: TRBV6-1; j_call: TRBJ2-7; clone_size: .; d_call: .
cdr3_aa: CASSLDRDNQPQHF; cdr3_nt: TGTGCCAGCAGCTTGGACAGGGATAATCAGCCCCAGCATTTT; v_call: TRBV5-6; j_call: TRBJ1-5; clone_size: .; d_call: .
cdr3_aa: CASSLLPSSTVEQFF; cdr3_nt: TGTGCCAGCAGTTTATTACCTAGCAGTACAGTTGAGCAGTTCTTC; v_call: TRBV28; j_call: TRBJ2-1; clone_size: once; d_call: .
cdr3_aa: CASSFLPRTVDEKLFF; cdr3_nt: TGCGCCAGCAGCTTCCTCCCCAGGACAGTAGATGAAAAACTGTTTTTT; v_call: TRBV5-1; j_call: TRBJ1-4; clone_size: .; d_call: .
cdr3_aa: CAWKGQPNTGELFF; cdr3_nt: TGTGCCTGGAAGGGGCAGCCGAACACCGGGGAGCTGTTTTTT; v_call: TRBV30; j_call: TRBJ2-2; clone_size: .; d_call: .